Sequencing of this TCR beta chain was carried out in a study of monozygotic twins with inflammatory bowel disease. Regarding the study as a whole: In the analysis, different T cell subtypes could not be told apart. Especially with disease activity, IBD patients had fewer clonotypes in common with others than healthy twins did.

As for this clonotype: Its antigen is not known.

From roughly 3,300 ng of total RNA, each TCR library was prepared. TCRdb reprocessed the 5' RACE reads and keeps a single row for each CDR3 protein, giving no DNA. This sample contains over 350,000 distinct CDR3 sequences. Germline assignment: CDR1 SGHTA and CDR2 FQGNSA. CDR3 size: 20 residues. The receptor comes from a human donor with ulcerative colitis or Crohn's disease, or a healthy co-twin of an affected twin (not recorded which). The chain links TRBV7-2 to TRBJ2-7; there is no DNA to check the TCRdb D call of TRBD1. Material: blood. This CDR3 reads CASSLWGTPSWTGSSYEQYF.